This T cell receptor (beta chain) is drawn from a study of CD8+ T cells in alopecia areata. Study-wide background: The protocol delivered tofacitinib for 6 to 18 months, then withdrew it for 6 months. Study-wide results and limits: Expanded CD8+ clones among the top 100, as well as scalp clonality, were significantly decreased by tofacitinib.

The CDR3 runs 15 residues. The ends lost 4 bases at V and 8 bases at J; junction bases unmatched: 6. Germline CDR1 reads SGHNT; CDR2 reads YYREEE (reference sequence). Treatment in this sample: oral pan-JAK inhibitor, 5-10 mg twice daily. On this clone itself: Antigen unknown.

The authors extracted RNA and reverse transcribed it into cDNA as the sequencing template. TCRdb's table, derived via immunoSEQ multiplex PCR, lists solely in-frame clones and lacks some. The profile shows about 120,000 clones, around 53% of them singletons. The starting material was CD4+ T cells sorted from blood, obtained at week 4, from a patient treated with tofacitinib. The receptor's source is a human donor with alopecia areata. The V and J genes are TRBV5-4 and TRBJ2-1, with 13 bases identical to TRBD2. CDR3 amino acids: CASSQGLAGRYEQFF. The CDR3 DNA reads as TGTGCCAGCAGCCAGGGACTAGCGGGAAGGTATGAGCAGTTCTTC.